This T cell receptor beta chain was identified in a study of early T cells in non-severe SARS-CoV-2 infection. Findings and limits, study-wide: VDJdb matching favored anti-spike CD8 responses, missing private and CD4 specificities.

TCRdb itself ran the 5' RACE reads through MiXCR, one entry per CDR3 protein. The sample holds tens of thousands of distinct CDR3 sequences, roughly 5% seen once. In regard to this clonotype: Its antigen is not identified.

Germline CDR1 and CDR2: SQVTM and ANQGSEA. This CDR3 has 11 residues. Trimming took 7 bases from V and 3 from J; bases not matched to a gene: 2. The source material was whole blood. The V and J genes are TRBV29-1 and TRBJ2-7; TRBD1 agrees at 8 bases. The clonotype originates from an adult who was a healthcare worker with PCR-confirmed SARS-CoV-2 infection or an uninfected control (not recorded which). CDR3 sequence (DNA): TGCAGCGGGGGACAGGACTACGAGCAGTACTTC. This translates into CSGGQDYEQYF.